One and the same sample provided the 16 T cell receptor beta chains below, sequenced in a study of cytomegalovirus exposure and HLA in healthy donors. Sequenced by immunoSEQ multiplex PCR; TCRdb stores in-frame clones only, minus some. The sample has approximately 210,000 clones; about 86% are singletons. The sequencing sample was made of PBMCs. The receptors derive from a woman between 18 and 29 years old in good health and CMV-seronegative.

The J gene is TRBJ1-6, the V gene TRBV2, with a tentative D call TRBD1 (5 bases). V lost 6 bases, J lost 6 bases, and 18 bases lay in between. The germline V gene has CDR1 SNHLY and CDR2 FYNNEI. The CDR3 contains 16 residues. The CDR3 DNA reads as TGTGCCAGCAGCCTCCGGGACGGCGGGACTAATTCACCCCTCCACTTT. As protein: CASSLRDGGTNSPLHF.

The chain joins TRBV7-9 to TRBJ2-7, with D maybe TRBD1 (5 bases). Trimming pared 0 bases from V and 5 bases from J, leaving 11 bases between. Germline CDR1 reads SEHNR; CDR2 reads FQNEAQ (reference sequence). This CDR3 is 14 amino acids long. The CDR3: CASSLAGQGHEQYF. CDR3 nucleotides: TGTGCCAGCAGCTTAGCAGGGCAGGGCCACGAGCAGTACTTC.

The genes are TRBV7-8 and TRBJ2-3; 8 nucleotides line up with TRBD2. This CDR3 comprises 15 residues. The J segment lost 2 bases and the V segment lost 5 bases, leaving 6 bases of the junction unmatched. In germline, CDR1 is SGHVS, CDR2 FQNEAQ. In nucleotides, the CDR3 is TGTGCCAGCAGCCCTCGGGGGGGCTACACAGATACGCAGTATTTT. It is translated as CASSPRGGYTDTQYF.

This chain uses TRBV7-9 with TRBJ1-2; 7 positions agree with TRBD1. Germline CDR1 and CDR2: SEHNR and FQNEAQ (reference sequence). With V trimmed by 1 base and J by 6 bases, 8 bases remained unmatched. The CDR3 runs 15 residues. CDR3 DNA sequence: TGTGCCAGCAGCTTAGTGCCAGGGGGTTATCATGGCTACACCTTC. Its protein is CASSLVPGGYHGYTF.

This chain links TRBV28 with TRBJ2-3; D gene ambiguous. The CDR3 spans 16 residues. The V end was cut by 4 bases, the J end by 2 bases, with 16 bases between. Germline V lookup: CDR1 MDHEN, CDR2 SYDVKM. CDR3 in DNA: TGTGCCAGCAGTTATGGCGGTCCCCAATACACAGATACGCAGTATTTT. It translates to CASSYGGPQYTDTQYF. The full variable domain, with the rest looked up from reference TRBV28 and TRBJ2-3, is DVKVTQSSRYLVKRTGEKVFLECVQDMDHENMFWYRQDPGLGLRLIYFSYDVKMKEKGDIPEGYSVSREKKERFSLILESASTNQTSMYLCASSYGGPQYTDTQYFGPGTRLTVL.

The genes are TRBV7-8 and TRBJ1-1, with TRBD1 matching 8 bases. The V gene's germline CDR1 is SGHVS and CDR2 FQNEAQ. The V gene end was trimmed by 5 bases and the J gene end by 7 bases; junction bases not matched to a gene: 12. CDR3 length equals 15 residues. Here the CDR3 reads CASSPGQARPGEAFF. CDR3 DNA sequence: TGTGCCAGCAGCCCGGGACAGGCCCGACCCGGTGAAGCTTTCTTT.

This sequence joins TRBV7-9 and TRBJ2-7; TRBD2 aligns across 8 bases. The trim removed 4 bases at V and 0 bases at J, leaving 11 bases unmatched. Germline V CDR1 and CDR2: SEHNR, FQNEAQ (reference sequence). The CDR3 spans 17 residues. The CDR3 loop reads CASSSDLAGQTSYEQYF. For the CDR3, the DNA is TGTGCCAGCAGCTCAGACCTAGCGGGTCAGACCTCCTACGAGCAGTACTTC.

This rearrangement joins TRBV6-1 to TRBJ1-1; tentative D call: TRBD1 (5 bases). CDR3 length equals 12 residues. V lost 6 bases to trimming and J lost 5 bases, with 10 bases between them. Germline CDR1 and CDR2: MNHNS and SASEGT. This CDR3 is CASRREGTEAFF. In DNA, the CDR3 is TGTGCCAGCAGGAGGGAGGGGACTGAAGCTTTCTTT.

This chain links TRBV18 with TRBJ2-5; tentatively, D is TRBD1 (6 bases). The V and J ends lost 3 bases and 0 bases respectively, with 14 bases between them. Germline CDR1 reads KGHSH; CDR2 reads LQKENI. The CDR3 loop spans 16 amino acids. The CDR3 sequence: CASSPQRTAYQETQYF. The CDR3 region has the DNA TGTGCCAGCTCACCGCAACGGACAGCGTACCAAGAGACCCAGTACTTC.

The chain is built from TRBV7-9 and TRBJ2-1; possibly TRBD2 for D (5 bases). This CDR3 has 16 amino acids. The germline gives CDR1 SEHNR, CDR2 FQNEAQ (reference sequence). V was pared by 2 bases and J by 10 bases, with 21 bases between. The chain's CDR3 is CASSLRPSRAQREQFF. The CDR3 nucleotides read TGTGCCAGCAGCTTAAGGCCTAGCAGAGCACAGCGAGAGCAGTTCTTC.

The rearrangement joins TRBV7-9 to TRBJ1-2; possibly TRBD1 for D (6 bases). Trimming stripped 4 bases from V and 4 bases from J, with 19 bases between. The CDR3 is made up of 16 amino acids. Looked up from germline, CDR1 is SEHNR and CDR2 is FQNEAQ (reference sequence). CDR3 amino acids: CASSSEQDRTIYGYTF. The DNA of the CDR3 is TGTGCCAGCAGCTCAGAGCAGGACAGAACAATCTATGGCTACACCTTC.

The rearrangement joins TRBV5-1 to TRBJ2-1; 11 bases agree with TRBD2. In germline, CDR1 is SGHRS, CDR2 YFSETQ. The CDR3 runs to 17 residues. With 3 bases clipped from V and 4 bases from J, the junction kept 9 bases outside the gene matches. This CDR3 is CASSSGLAAQTYNEQFF. The CDR3 DNA is TGCGCCAGCAGCTCGGGACTAGCGGCCCAAACATACAATGAGCAGTTCTTC.

The gene calls are TRBV6-1 and TRBJ2-4; 7 bases agree with TRBD2. CDR3 length equals 14 residues. V trimming: 6 bases; J trimming: 2 bases; junction bases outside the gene matches: 4. Looked up from germline, CDR1 is MNHNS and CDR2 is SASEGT. CDR3 coding DNA: TGTGCCAGCAGATCACTAGCGCCCAAAAACATTCAGTACTTC. It translates to CASRSLAPKNIQYF.

The chain has TRBV9 and TRBJ2-5, with TRBD2 matching 12 bases. From germline, CDR1 is SGDLS and CDR2 YYNGEE. Trimming at V came to 4 bases and at J to 3 bases, leaving 4 bases not matched to a gene. The CDR3 loop spans 15 amino acids. The CDR3 sequence is CASSSRTSGKETQYF. The CDR3 coding sequence is TGTGCCAGCAGCTCTCGGACTAGCGGGAAAGAGACCCAGTACTTC.

The chain links TRBV4-1 to TRBJ2-2; D is possibly TRBD1 (5 bases). Germline CDR1 is MGHRA and CDR2 is YSYEKL. This CDR3 is 17 amino acids long. V lost 0 bases, J lost 1 base, and 12 bases lay in between. The CDR3: CASSQDERQGNTGELFF. CDR3 in DNA: TGCGCCAGCAGCCAAGACGAGAGGCAGGGGAACACCGGGGAGCTGTTTTTT.

This clone was recorded only once. V and J are TRBV7-3 and TRBJ2-3, with a possible D match to TRBD2 (5 bases). This CDR3 has 15 residues. V shed 8 bases and J shed 2 bases, with 17 bases lying between them. CDR1 and CDR2 from the germline V gene are SGHTA and FQGTGA. The CDR3: CASGENSGNTDTQYF. DNA for the CDR3: TGTGCCAGCGGCGAGAACAGCGGCAACACAGATACGCAGTATTTT.